The rows below give T cell receptor beta chains drawn from one sample of a study of cytomegalovirus exposure and HLA in healthy donors. Sequenced by immunoSEQ multiplex PCR; TCRdb stores in-frame clones only, minus some. This table holds approximately 150,000 clones, about 70% found once. Sequencing was done on a sample of PBMCs. The receptors derive from a woman aged 35 to 49 in good health and CMV-seropositive. The CDR3 runs from the conserved cysteine through the conserved F or W. A D gene is named only where the DNA matches it firmly. A clone size is listed for some rows: how often the clone was seen (once, few, many), or a class if it is expanded.

. TRBJ1-2 . TRBV10-3 TGTGCCATCAGTGATCAGACAGCAGCTAACTATGGCTACACCTTC CAISDQTAANYGYTF
few TRBJ2-7 TRBD1 TRBV19 TGTGCCAGTACCCTCCCGTACACTAGTAGGACAGGGGGCGGTGGGTACTTC CASTLPYTSRTGGGGYF
. TRBJ2-7 TRBD2 TRBV6-5 TGTGCCAGCAGAAGAACTAGCGGGAGATACGAGCAGTACTTC CASRRTSGRYEQYF
few TRBJ2-7 . TRBV27 TGTGCCAGCAGTCTCCAGGGCTACGAGCAGTACTTC CASSLQGYEQYF
. TRBJ1-6 TRBD1 TRBV2 TGTGCCAGCAGTTTCCGAGGGGCAGGGGGGTATTCACCCCTCCACTTT CASSFRGAGGYSPLHF
. TRBJ1-2 TRBD1 TRBV28 TGTGCCAGCAGTCCAGACAGGGGGAACTATGGCTACCCCTTC CASSPDRGNYGYPF
few TRBJ2-1 TRBD1 TRBV6-6 TGTGCCAGCAGCTCCGGACAGGGGATCAATGAGCAGTTCTTC CASSSGQGINEQFF
. TRBJ2-3 . TRBV21-1 TGTGCCAGCAGCCGGGTCAAAGCTTCCACAGATACGCAGTATTTT CASSRVKASTDTQYF
. TRBJ2-7 . TRBV19 TGTGCCAGTAGTATGGGGCCTACCTACGAGCAGTACTTC CASSMGPTYEQYF
. TRBJ2-7 . TRBV19 TGTGCCAGTCGACTAGATGGCGAGCAGTACTTC CASRLDGEQYF
few TRBJ2-7 . TRBV4-3 TGCGCCAGCAGCCAACACCGGGGGTATGGCGAGCAGTACTTC CASSQHRGYGEQYF
. TRBJ2-1 TRBD2 TRBV10-3 TGTGCCATCAGTGATGTAGGAGGGGAGGGCGGCGAGCAGTTCTTC CAISDVGGEGGEQFF
. TRBJ2-3 TRBD2 TRBV5-4 TGTGCCAGCAGCTTCGGGACTAGCGGGGTCGCAGATACGCAGTATTTT CASSFGTSGVADTQYF
. TRBJ2-1 TRBD1 TRBV4-1 TGCGCCAGCAGCCAACCGGGACAGGGAATTGGGGAGCAGTTCTTC CASSQPGQGIGEQFF
. TRBJ2-1 . TRBV5-1 TGCGCCAGCAGCTTGGAGGGGCCTAACAATGAGCAGTTCTTC CASSLEGPNNEQFF
few TRBJ2-2 TRBD2 TRBV4-1 TGCGCCAGCAGCCAAGTGATGCGGCTAGCGGGAGGGCCCGGGGAGCTGTTTTTT CASSQVMRLAGGPGELFF
. TRBJ2-7 . TRBV21-1 TGTGCCAGCAGCAATTTTGGTTACGAGCAGTACTTC CASSNFGYEQYF
once TRBJ2-1 TRBD2 TRBV2 TGTGCCAGCAGGGGCGCGGGGGGGCGGGATGAGCAGTTCTTC CASRGAGGRDEQFF
. TRBJ1-1 TRBD1 TRBV6-5 TGTGCCAGCAGTTGGGACAGAAACACTGAAGCTTTCTTT CASSWDRNTEAFF
. TRBJ2-7 TRBD1 TRBV5-1 TGCGCCAGCAGCTTCTCCCCCGCAACAGGGGAAGACAGCTACGAGCAGTACTTC CASSFSPATGEDSYEQYF
once TRBJ1-2 . TRBV5-1 TGCGCCAGCAGCTTGGCGCCAGCTAACTATGGCTACACCTTC CASSLAPANYGYTF
. TRBJ1-5 . TRBV19 TGTGCCAGTAGTACAACAGGGAAGGGTCAGCCCCAGCATTTT CASSTTGKGQPQHF
. TRBJ2-7 . TRBV28 TGTGCCAGCAGCACAATCGATGGGCGCTCCTACGAGCAGTACTTC CASSTIDGRSYEQYF
. TRBJ1-2 TRBD1 TRBV9 TGTGCCAGCAGGGGACAGGGGGAAGTAGCTAACTATGGCTACACCTTC CASRGQGEVANYGYTF
. TRBJ2-7 TRBD2 TRBV4-1 TGCGCCAGCAGCCAAGTCCCTAGCGGGGGGGACGAGCAGTACTTC CASSQVPSGGDEQYF
. TRBJ2-5 . TRBV2 TGTGCCAGCAGCTACAGGCAAGAGACCCAGTACTTC CASSYRQETQYF
. TRBJ2-7 . TRBV18 TGTGCCAGCTCACCACCGGTGGGCCAAACGAACGAGCAGTACTTC CASSPPVGQTNEQYF
. TRBJ2-3 . TRBV5-5 TGTGCCAGCAGCTTGGGGGCGGCGGGCGGCACAGATACGCAGTATTTT CASSLGAAGGTDTQYF
. TRBJ2-2 TRBD2 TRBV6-6 TGTGCCAGCAGTGGCCGGGAGGGGAACACCGGGGAGCTGTTTTTT CASSGREGNTGELFF
. TRBJ1-6 . TRBV6-1 TGTGCCAGCGAGGACTGGGTGCTCCTTCATTCACCCCTCCACTTT CASEDWVLLHSPLHF
. TRBJ2-5 . TRBV6-1 TGTGCCAGCAGTGGCGGGGGCCCCACAGAGACCCAGTACTTC CASSGGGPTETQYF
. TRBJ1-5 . TRBV19 TGTGCCAGTAGTATAGAGACAGCCAATCAGCCCCAGCATTTT CASSIETANQPQHF